This is a list of T cell receptor beta chains from one sample in a study of T cell repertoires in cytomegalovirus infection. Antigens of these TCRs are unknown. TCRdb reprocessed the reads via MiXCR and lists one record per CDR3 protein. Counted here are approximately 1,000,000 distinct CDR3 sequences, 30% to 40% occurring once; the ten biggest clones make up roughly an eighth. Sequenced here: cultured CD8+ T cells from PBMCs, sampled from culture after CMV antigen stimulation. The receptors shown here come from a human donor in good health (CMV status not recorded). Some clones in this sample may be carry-over from other donors' samples. CDR3s include the opening cysteine and the closing phenylalanine or tryptophan. A D gene is named only where the DNA matches it firmly. The size field is filled for only some rows; it gives once, few, many or a size class.

d_call	v_call	clone_size	j_call	cdr3_aa	cdr3_nt
.	TRBV27	few	TRBJ1-2	CASSSQGWNYGYTF	TGTGCCAGCAGTTCCCAGGGTTGGAACTATGGCTACACCTTC
.	TRBV7-9	many	TRBJ1-2	CASSLAQNYGYTF	TGTGCCAGCAGTTTAGCGCAGAACTATGGCTACACCTTC
TRBD1	TRBV6-2/TRBV6-3	.	TRBJ1-1	CASSMTVQGTEAFF	TGTGCCAGCTCCATGACAGTACAGGGGACTGAAGCTTTCTTT
.	TRBV7-6	many	TRBJ2-7	CASSLDRTTYEQYF	TGTGCCAGCAGCTTAGACAGGACTACCTACGAGCAGTACTTC
.	TRBV7-6	.	TRBJ1-4	CASTETRGQKLFF	TGTGCCAGCACTGAGACGAGGGGACAAAAACTGTTTTTT
TRBD2	TRBV5-4	.	TRBJ2-2	CASSWGGSGGELFF	TGTGCCAGCAGCTGGGGGGGGTCCGGCGGGGAGCTGTTTTTT
.	TRBV4-1	.	TRBJ1-5	CASSQEDGPLNQPQHF	TGCGCCAGCAGCCAAGAGGACGGACCTCTAAATCAGCCCCAGCATTTT
.	TRBV4-1	few	TRBJ1-2	CASSLTAEWYGYTF	TGCGCCAGCAGCCTTACTGCGGAGTGGTATGGCTACACCTTC
.	TRBV28	few	TRBJ1-5	CASSLGGGAGEAISNQPQHF	TGTGCCAGCAGTTTAGGGGGGGGGGCAGGGGAGGCGATCAGCAATCAGCCCCAGCATTTT
.	TRBV19	.	TRBJ1-2	CASSATGGYTF	TGTGCCAGTAGTGCAACAGGGGGCTACACCTTC
TRBD2	TRBV7-9	.	TRBJ2-1	CANSRSGGGYNEQFF	TGTGCCAACAGCCGGAGCGGGGGGGGCTACAATGAGCAGTTCTTC
.	TRBV2	.	TRBJ2-7	CASSEGPGLQFYEQYF	TGTGCCAGCAGTGAGGGGCCGGGACTGCAATTCTACGAGCAGTACTTC
.	TRBV2	.	TRBJ1-1	CASSGQVYILEAFF	TGTGCCAGCAGTGGCCAGGTCTACATACTTGAAGCTTTCTTT
.	TRBV5-8	.	TRBJ1-1	CASSLGGRSSYTEAFF	TGTGCCAGCAGCTTAGGTGGCAGGTCCAGCTACACTGAAGCTTTCTTT
TRBD1	TRBV6-1	.	TRBJ1-5	CASSSRDSSVPRGNQPQHF	TGTGCCAGCAGTTCGAGGGACAGTTCAGTACCACGCGGCAATCAGCCCCAGCATTTT
TRBD2	TRBV7-8	.	TRBJ2-5	CASRGGKRGFQETQYF	TGTGCCAGCAGGGGGGGCAAGCGGGGGTTCCAAGAGACCCAGTACTTC
.	TRBV4-3	.	TRBJ1-2	CASSQDPGTGGSYGYTF	TGCGCCAGCAGCCAAGATCCGGGGACCGGTGGCTCCTATGGCTACACCTTC
.	TRBV7-8	many	TRBJ2-1	CASSLAGVVEQFF	TGTGCCAGCAGCTTAGCGGGAGTTGTTGAGCAGTTCTTC
TRBD2	TRBV19	few	TRBJ2-1	CASSIGTSGTYNEQFF	TGTGCCAGTAGTATAGGAACTAGCGGGACCTACAATGAGCAGTTCTTC
.	TRBV7-6	few	TRBJ1-4	CASSWGDGATNEKLFF	TGTGCCAGCAGCTGGGGGGACGGTGCAACTAATGAAAAACTGTTTTTT
.	TRBV7-6	few	TRBJ2-5	CASSPSGQWETQYF	TGTGCCAGCAGCCCAAGTGGACAGTGGGAGACCCAGTACTTC
TRBD2	TRBV7-9	.	TRBJ2-1	CASSPQIRLAVNNEQFF	TGTGCCAGCAGCCCACAGATAAGACTAGCGGTTAACAATGAGCAGTTCTTC
TRBD2	TRBV4-1	.	TRBJ2-3	CASSHPIAGAPTSTDTQYF	TGCGCCAGCAGCCACCCAATAGCGGGTGCACCAACTAGCACAGATACGCAGTATTTT
.	TRBV19	.	TRBJ1-1	CASSIDTPPGTYTEAFF	TGTGCCAGTAGTATAGATACCCCCCCAGGGACCTACACTGAAGCTTTCTTT
TRBD1	TRBV7-2	many	TRBJ2-1	CASSGTAGTVIYHEQFF	TGTGCCAGCAGCGGGACAGCCGGGACAGTGATATACCATGAGCAGTTCTTC
.	TRBV27	many	TRBJ1-6	CASSFTVDSPRFSYNSPLHF	TGTGCCAGCAGTTTCACGGTGGACTCTCCCCGATTCTCCTATAATTCACCCCTCCACTTT
.	TRBV7-8	few	TRBJ1-3	CASSPFPRGRGNTIYF	TGTGCCAGCAGCCCGTTTCCCCGGGGACGTGGAAACACCATATATTTT
TRBD1	TRBV14	.	TRBJ1-4	CASSQDGQGAVEKLFF	TGTGCCAGCAGCCAGGATGGACAGGGGGCTGTCGAAAAACTGTTTTTT
TRBD1	TRBV12-3/TRBV12-4	.	TRBJ1-1	CASNILGQGWENTKAFF	TGTGCCAGCAATATATTAGGACAGGGATGGGAGAACACTAAAGCTTTCTTT
TRBD1	TRBV6-1	few	TRBJ2-3	CASSEKRDRVDMDTQYF	TGTGCCAGCAGTGAAAAAAGGGACAGGGTGGACATGGATACGCAGTATTTT
.	TRBV9	.	TRBJ2-7	CASSVSHKPYEQYF	TGTGCCAGCAGCGTGTCACACAAGCCCTACGAGCAGTACTTC
TRBD1	TRBV5-3	once	TRBJ1-1	CASSATGEARAFF	TGTGCCAGCAGCGCAACAGGGGAAGCTCGAGCTTTCTTT
TRBD1	TRBV5-1	.	TRBJ1-2	CASSLTDRGQFGYGYTF	TGCGCCAGCAGCTTGACGGACAGGGGGCAATTCGGCTATGGCTACACCTTC
.	TRBV4-1	once	TRBJ1-1	CASSQEGWGTEAFF	TGCGCCAGCAGCCAAGAGGGTTGGGGGACTGAAGCTTTCTTT
.	TRBV29-1	few	TRBJ2-1	CSVGRDGKYNEQFF	TGCAGCGTTGGACGGGACGGAAAATACAATGAGCAGTTCTTC
.	TRBV2	.	TRBJ2-3	CASRSGSTDTQYF	TGTGCCAGCAGGAGCGGGTCCACAGATACGCAGTATTTT
.	TRBV10-3	few	TRBJ1-1	CAISDFNTGPDEAFF	TGTGCCATCAGTGATTTCAACACGGGGCCAGATGAAGCTTTCTTT
.	TRBV7-6	.	TRBJ1-4	CVSTWVVGEKLFF	TGTGTCAGCACCTGGGTAGTTGGGGAAAAACTGTTTTTT